These 9 T cell receptor beta chains were sequenced from one sample in a study of response to subunit inactivated influenza vaccine. TCRdb re-derived calls from the RT-PCR reads in MiXCR, one entry per CDR3 protein. The table lists roughly 190,000 distinct CDR3 sequences, approximately 15% of them singletons, with approximately 27% in the top ten. The sequencing here drew on CD8+ T cells sorted from PBMCs, taken roughly 5 days after vaccination. These receptors came from a man aged 50 to 59 who received an inactivated influenza vaccine.

The CDR3 is CASSDTDEQYF. In DNA, the CDR3 is TGTGCCAGCAGCGACACGGATGAGCAGTACTTC. The J gene is TRBJ2-1, the V gene TRBV7-2, with D unresolved. The J call may be mistaken, given a closer DNA end match to TRBJ2-7. This CDR3 is built from 11 residues. Germline V gene data show CDR1 as SGHTA and CDR2 as FQGNSA.

The CDR3: CASSVGPQGAREQFF. CDR3 sequence (DNA): TGTGCCAGCAGCGTCGGTCCCCAGGGGGCGCGAGAGCAGTTCTTC. The rearrangement joins TRBV7-3 to TRBJ2-1; 8 nucleotides align to TRBD1. Germline V gene sequence: CDR1 SGHTA, CDR2 FQGTGA. The CDR3 has 15 residues. With 5 bases clipped from V and 10 bases from J, the junction kept 13 bases outside the gene matches.

The chain employs TRBV29-1 and TRBJ2-3, with 9 bases fitting TRBD1. J lost 2 bases, V lost 5 bases, and 5 bases had no gene match. CDR3 length: 14 amino acids. Germline lookup yields CDR1 SQVTM and CDR2 ANQGSEA. Written as DNA, the CDR3 is TGCAGCGTTACAGGGGGCGCGAACACAGATACGCAGTATTTT. Its protein is CSVTGGANTDTQYF.

The CDR3 protein is CASSAASSGFYNEQFF. CDR3 nucleotide sequence: TGTGCCAGCAGTGCCGCGTCTAGCGGGTTCTACAATGAGCAGTTCTTC. V is TRBV27 and J is TRBJ2-1; 8 bases are a match to TRBD2. This CDR3 comprises 16 residues. In germline, CDR1 is MNHEY, CDR2 SMNVEV (reference sequence). Unmatched junction bases numbered 9, after V lost 5 bases and J lost 3 bases.

This clonotype was counted between two and nine times. CDR3 DNA sequence: TGCGCCAGCAGCTTGGCCGACAGTTCCTACGAGCAGTACTTC. It is translated as CASSLADSSYEQYF. The chain links TRBV5-1 to TRBJ2-7, with D possibly matching TRBD1 (5 bases). Germline lookup yields CDR1 SGHRS and CDR2 YFSETQ. V lost 0 bases and J lost 1, with 8 bases in between. This CDR3 comprises 14 residues. Using reference TRBV5-1 and TRBJ2-7 for the parts outside the CDR3, the full variable domain is KAGVTQTPRYLIKTRGQQVTLSCSPISGHRSVSWYQQTPGQGLQFLFEYFSETQRNKGNFPGRFSGRQFSNSRSEMNVSTLELGDSALYLCASSLADSSYEQYFGPGTRLTVT.

This clonotype occurred a few times. V usage is TRBV7-2 and J usage is TRBJ2-2; D unresolved. This CDR3 region has 16 residues. Between the trimmed V and J ends, which lost 4 bases and 4 bases, there was a span of 16 bases. Per the germline V gene, CDR1 is SGHTA and CDR2 is FQGNSA. DNA of the CDR3: TGTGCCAGCAGCTCCCAAGACCATGTGAGCACCGGGGAGCTGTTTTTT. Its protein is CASSSQDHVSTGELFF.

J is TRBJ1-5 and V is TRBV28; TRBD1 might be the D (5 bases). The ends were cut back, 5 bases at V and 2 bases at J, with 16 bases in the middle. This CDR3 spans 16 amino acids. CDR1 and CDR2 (germline): MDHEN, SYDVKM. The CDR3 DNA sequence: TGTGCCAGCAGTCTTTCCGGGGCTTTGGGCAATCAGCCCCAGCATTTT. This codes for CASSLSGALGNQPQHF.

The chain uses TRBV11-2 and TRBJ2-1; 7 nucleotides align to TRBD2. The CDR3 length is 14 residues. Germline CDR1 SGHAT, CDR2 FQNNGV. J was trimmed by 12 bases and V by 10 bases; bases with no gene match: 18. The CDR3 sequence is CAIPHDGGTSGQFF. The CDR3 nucleotides read TGTGCCATACCCCACGACGGGGGGACCTCAGGGCAGTTCTTC.

This clonotype was counted a few times. The rearrangement uses TRBV7-8 and TRBJ1-4, with 7 bases fitting TRBD1. V shed 5 bases, J shed 0 bases, and the junction held 6 bases outside the gene matches. The CDR3 covers 16 residues. The germline CDR1 and CDR2 sequences are SGHVS and FQNEAQ. The CDR3 is CASSTGDSATNEKLFF. The CDR3 bases are TGTGCCAGCAGCACCGGGGACAGTGCAACTAATGAAAAACTGTTTTTT.